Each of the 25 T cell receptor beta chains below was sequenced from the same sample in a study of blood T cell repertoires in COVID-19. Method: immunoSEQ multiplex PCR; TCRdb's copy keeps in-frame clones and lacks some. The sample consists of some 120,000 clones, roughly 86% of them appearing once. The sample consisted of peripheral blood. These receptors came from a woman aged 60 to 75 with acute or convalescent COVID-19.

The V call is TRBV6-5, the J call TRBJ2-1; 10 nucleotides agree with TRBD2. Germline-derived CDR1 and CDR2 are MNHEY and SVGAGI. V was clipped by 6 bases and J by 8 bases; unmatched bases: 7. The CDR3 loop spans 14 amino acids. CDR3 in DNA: TGTGCCAGCAGGTCAAGCGGGAGGGTGGATGAGCAGTTCTTC. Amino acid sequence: CASRSSGRVDEQFF.

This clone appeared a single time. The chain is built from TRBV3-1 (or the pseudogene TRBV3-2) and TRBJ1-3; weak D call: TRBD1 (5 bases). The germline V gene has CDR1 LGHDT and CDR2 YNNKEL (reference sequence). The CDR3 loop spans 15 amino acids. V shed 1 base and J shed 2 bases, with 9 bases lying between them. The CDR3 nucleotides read TGTGCCAGCAGCCAAGTTCCAGGGCCTGGAAACACCATATATTTT. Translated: CASSQVPGPGNTIYF.

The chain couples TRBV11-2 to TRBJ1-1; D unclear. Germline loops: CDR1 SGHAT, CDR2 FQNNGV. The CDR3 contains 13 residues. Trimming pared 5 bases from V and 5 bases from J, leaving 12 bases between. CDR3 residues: CASSPLGGTEAFF. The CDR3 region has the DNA TGTGCCAGCAGCCCACTCGGAGGGACTGAAGCTTTCTTT. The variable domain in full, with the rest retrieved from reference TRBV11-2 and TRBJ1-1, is EAGVAQSPRYKIIEKRQSVAFWCNPISGHATLYWYQQILGQGPKLLIQFQNNGVVDDSQLPKDRFSAERLKGVDSTLKIQPAKLEDSAVYLCASSPLGGTEAFFGQGTRLTVV.

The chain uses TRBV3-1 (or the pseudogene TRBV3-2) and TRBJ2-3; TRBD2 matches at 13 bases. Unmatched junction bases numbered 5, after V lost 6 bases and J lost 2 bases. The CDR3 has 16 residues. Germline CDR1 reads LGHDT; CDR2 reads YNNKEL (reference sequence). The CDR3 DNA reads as TGTGCCAGCAGTCCACTAGCGGGAGGGATCACAGATACGCAGTATTTT. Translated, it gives CASSPLAGGITDTQYF.

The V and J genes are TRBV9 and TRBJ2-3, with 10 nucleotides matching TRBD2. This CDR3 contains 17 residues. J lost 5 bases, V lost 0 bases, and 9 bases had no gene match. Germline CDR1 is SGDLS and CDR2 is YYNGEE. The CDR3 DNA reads TGTGCCAGCAGCGTAGCTCTGAGCGGGAGGGGAGAAGATACGCAGTATTTT. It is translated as CASSVALSGRGEDTQYF.

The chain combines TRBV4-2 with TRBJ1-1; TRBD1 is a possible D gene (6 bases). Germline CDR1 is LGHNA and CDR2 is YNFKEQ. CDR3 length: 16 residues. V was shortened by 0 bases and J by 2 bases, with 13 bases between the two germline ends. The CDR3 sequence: CASSQDFRGRNTEAFF. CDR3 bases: TGTGCCAGCAGCCAAGATTTCAGGGGCCGTAACACTGAAGCTTTCTTT.

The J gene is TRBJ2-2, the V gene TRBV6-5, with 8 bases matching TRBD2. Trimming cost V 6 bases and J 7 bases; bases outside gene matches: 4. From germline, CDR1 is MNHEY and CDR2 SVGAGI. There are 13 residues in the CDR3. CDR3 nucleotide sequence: TGTGCCAGCAGCGGGAGGGCCAACGGGGAGCTGTTTTTT. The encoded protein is CASSGRANGELFF.

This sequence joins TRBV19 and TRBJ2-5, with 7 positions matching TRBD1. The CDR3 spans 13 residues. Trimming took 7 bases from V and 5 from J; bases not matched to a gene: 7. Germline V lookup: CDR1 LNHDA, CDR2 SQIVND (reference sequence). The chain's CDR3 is CASNTGVGETQYF. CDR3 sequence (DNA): TGTGCCAGTAATACAGGGGTGGGTGAGACCCAGTACTTC.

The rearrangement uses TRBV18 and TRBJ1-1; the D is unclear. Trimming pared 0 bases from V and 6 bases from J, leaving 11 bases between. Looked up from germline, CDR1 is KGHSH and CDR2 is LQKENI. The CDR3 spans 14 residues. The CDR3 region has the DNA TGTGCCAGCTCACCACCGGAGGATCTCGCTGAAGCTTTCTTT. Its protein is CASSPPEDLAEAFF.

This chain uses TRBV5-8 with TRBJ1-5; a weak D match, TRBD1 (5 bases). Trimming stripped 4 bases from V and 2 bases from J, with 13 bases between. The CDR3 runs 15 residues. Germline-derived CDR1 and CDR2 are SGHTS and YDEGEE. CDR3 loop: CASSRGTAGNQPQHF. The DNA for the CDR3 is TGTGCCAGCAGCCGCGGGACCGCCGGCAATCAGCCCCAGCATTTT.

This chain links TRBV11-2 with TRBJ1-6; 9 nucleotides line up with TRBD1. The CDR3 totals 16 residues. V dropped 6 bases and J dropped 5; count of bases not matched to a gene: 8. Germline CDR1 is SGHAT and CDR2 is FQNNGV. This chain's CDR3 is CASRGRGTGNNSPLHF. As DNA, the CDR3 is TGTGCCAGCAGGGGAAGGGGGACAGGGAATAATTCACCCCTCCACTTT.

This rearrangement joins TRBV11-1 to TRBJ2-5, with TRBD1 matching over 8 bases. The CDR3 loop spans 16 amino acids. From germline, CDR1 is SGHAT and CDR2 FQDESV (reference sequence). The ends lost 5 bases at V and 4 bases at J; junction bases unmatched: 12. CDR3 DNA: TGTGCCAGCAGCCCGCAGCACAGGGGGAGGACAGAGACCCAGTACTTC. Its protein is CASSPQHRGRTETQYF.

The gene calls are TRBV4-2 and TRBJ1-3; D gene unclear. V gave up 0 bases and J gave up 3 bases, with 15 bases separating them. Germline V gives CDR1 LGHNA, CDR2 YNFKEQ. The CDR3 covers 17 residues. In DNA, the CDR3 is TGTGCCAGCAGCCAAGACTTTGGAGTCGGAGGTGGAAACACCATATATTTT. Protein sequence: CASSQDFGVGGGNTIYF.

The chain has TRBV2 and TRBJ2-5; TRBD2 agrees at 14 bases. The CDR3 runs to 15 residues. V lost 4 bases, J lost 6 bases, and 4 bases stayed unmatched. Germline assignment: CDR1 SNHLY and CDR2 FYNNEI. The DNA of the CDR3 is TGTGCCAGCAGTGGACTAGCGGGAGGGCCCCAGACCCAGTACTTC. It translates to CASSGLAGGPQTQYF.

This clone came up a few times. The CDR3 DNA sequence: TGTGCCAGCAGCTCAGGGGGCAATCAGCCCCAGCATTTT. Its protein is CASSSGGNQPQHF. This chain links TRBV28 with TRBJ1-5; TRBD1 is a possible D gene (6 bases). CDR3 length: 13 residues. V was trimmed by 6 bases and J by 2 bases, leaving 8 bases between them. Per the germline V gene, CDR1 is MDHEN and CDR2 is SYDVKM.

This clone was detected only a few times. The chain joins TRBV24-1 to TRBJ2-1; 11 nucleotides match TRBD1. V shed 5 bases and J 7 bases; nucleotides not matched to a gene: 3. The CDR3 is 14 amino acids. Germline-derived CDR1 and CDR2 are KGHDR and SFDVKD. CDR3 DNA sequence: TGTGCCACCAGTGTGGGACAGGGGGTAAATGAGCAGTTCTTC. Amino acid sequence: CATSVGQGVNEQFF.

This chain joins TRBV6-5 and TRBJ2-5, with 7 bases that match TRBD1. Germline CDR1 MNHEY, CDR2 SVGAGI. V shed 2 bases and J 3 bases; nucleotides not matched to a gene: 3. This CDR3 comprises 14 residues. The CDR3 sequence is CASSYTGQKETQYF. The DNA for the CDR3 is TGTGCCAGCAGTTACACGGGACAGAAAGAGACCCAGTACTTC.

The CDR3 DNA follows: TGTGCCAGCAGCTTGCGCGGCTCCTACAATGAGCAGTTCTTC. Amino acids: CASSLRGSYNEQFF. This chain joins TRBV5-4 and TRBJ2-1, with no clear D. In germline, CDR1 is SGHNT, CDR2 YYREEE (reference sequence). V was shortened by 1 base and J by 0 bases, with 5 bases between the two germline ends. The CDR3 runs to 14 residues.

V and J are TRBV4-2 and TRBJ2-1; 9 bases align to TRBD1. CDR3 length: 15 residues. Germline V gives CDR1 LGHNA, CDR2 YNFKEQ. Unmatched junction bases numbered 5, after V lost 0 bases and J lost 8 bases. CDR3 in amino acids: CASSQDGTGIDEQFF. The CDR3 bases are TGTGCCAGCAGCCAAGACGGGACAGGGATCGATGAGCAGTTCTTC.

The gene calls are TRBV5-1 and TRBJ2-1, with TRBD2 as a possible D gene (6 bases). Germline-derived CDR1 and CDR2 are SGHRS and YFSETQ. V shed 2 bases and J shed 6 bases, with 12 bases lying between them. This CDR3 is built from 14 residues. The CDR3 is CASSFGGVGNEQFF. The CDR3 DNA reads TGCGCCAGCAGCTTCGGGGGAGTGGGCAATGAGCAGTTCTTC.

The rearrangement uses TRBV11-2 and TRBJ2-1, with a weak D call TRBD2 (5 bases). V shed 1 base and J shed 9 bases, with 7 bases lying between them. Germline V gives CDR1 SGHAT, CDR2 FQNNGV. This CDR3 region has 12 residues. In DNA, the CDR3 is TGTGCCAGCAGCTTAGGCGGACTTGAGCAGTTCTTC. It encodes CASSLGGLEQFF.

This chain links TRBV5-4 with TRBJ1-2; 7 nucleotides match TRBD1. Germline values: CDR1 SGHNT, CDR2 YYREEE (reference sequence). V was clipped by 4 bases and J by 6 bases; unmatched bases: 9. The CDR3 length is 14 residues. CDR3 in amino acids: CASSTTQDRHGYTF. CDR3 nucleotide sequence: TGTGCCAGCAGCACTACTCAGGACAGGCATGGCTACACCTTC.

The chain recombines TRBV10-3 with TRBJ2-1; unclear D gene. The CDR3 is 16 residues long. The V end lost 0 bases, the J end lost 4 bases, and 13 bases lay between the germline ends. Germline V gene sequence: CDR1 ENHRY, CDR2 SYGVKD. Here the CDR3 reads CAISESGWRRYNEQFF. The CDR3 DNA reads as TGTGCCATCAGTGAGTCGGGCTGGCGTAGATACAATGAGCAGTTCTTC.

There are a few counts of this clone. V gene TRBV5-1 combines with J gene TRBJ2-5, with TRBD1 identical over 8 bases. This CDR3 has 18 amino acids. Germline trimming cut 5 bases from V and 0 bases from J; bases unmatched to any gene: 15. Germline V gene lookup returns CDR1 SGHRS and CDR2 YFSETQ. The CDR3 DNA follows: TGCGCCAGCAGAGTTCGGACAGGGCTAATGGGGTACCAAGAGACCCAGTACTTC. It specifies CASRVRTGLMGYQETQYF.

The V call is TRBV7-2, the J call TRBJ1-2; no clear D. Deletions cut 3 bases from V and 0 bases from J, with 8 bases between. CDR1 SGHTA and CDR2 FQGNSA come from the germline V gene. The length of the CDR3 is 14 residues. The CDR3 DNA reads TGTGCCAGCAGCTTGCAGAGGGCTAACTATGGCTACACCTTC. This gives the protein CASSLQRANYGYTF. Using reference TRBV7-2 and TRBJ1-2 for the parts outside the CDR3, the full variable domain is GAGVSQSPSNKVTEKGKDVELRCDPISGHTALYWYRQSLGQGLEFLIYFQGNSAPDKSGLPSDRFSAERTGGSVSTLTIQRTQQEDSAVYLCASSLQRANYGYTFGSGTRLTVV.